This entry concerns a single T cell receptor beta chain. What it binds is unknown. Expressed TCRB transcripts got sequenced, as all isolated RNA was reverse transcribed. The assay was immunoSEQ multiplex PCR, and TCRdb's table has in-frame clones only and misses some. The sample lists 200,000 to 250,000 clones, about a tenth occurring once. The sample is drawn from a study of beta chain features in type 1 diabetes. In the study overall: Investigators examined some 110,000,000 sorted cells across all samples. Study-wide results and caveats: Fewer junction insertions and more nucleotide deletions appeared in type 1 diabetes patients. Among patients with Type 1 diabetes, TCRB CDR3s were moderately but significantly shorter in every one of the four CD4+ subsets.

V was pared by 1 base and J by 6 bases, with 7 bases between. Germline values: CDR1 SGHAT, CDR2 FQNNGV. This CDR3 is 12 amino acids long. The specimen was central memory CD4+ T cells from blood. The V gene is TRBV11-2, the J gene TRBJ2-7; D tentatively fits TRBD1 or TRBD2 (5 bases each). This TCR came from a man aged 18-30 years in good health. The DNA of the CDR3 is TGTGCCAGCAGCTTAGGGGGGTTCGAGCAGTACTTC. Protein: CASSLGGFEQYF.